The 15 T cell receptor beta chains in this list originate from one sample, sequenced in a study of molecular identifiers for immune sequencing clone quantification (dated by TCRdb to 2017 to 2018). The method behind the library was PCR. TCRdb names NextSeq 500 as the instrument used. TCRdb reprocessed the public reads (quality trimming at Q25 with fastp, clone calling with MiXCR) and kept in-frame beta chains. CDR3 protein duplicates are merged, each entry listing the most common genes and DNA. This sample comprises around 480,000 distinct CDR3 sequences, around 23% of them detected only once. 0.7% to 0.9% of the sample comes from the top ten. What was sequenced was naive CD8+ T cells from blood, with Jurkat cell RNA spiked in. The sample's cell subset or site label, in plain terms: FACS-sorted CD8+CD4-CCR7+CD45RA+ naive T cells. Receptors originate from a human donor in good health. Some libraries in this study had Jurkat cell RNA spiked in.

This clonotype was detected a few times. The gene calls are TRBV4-1 and TRBJ2-5; weak D call: TRBD2 (6 bases). The length of the CDR3 is 19 residues. Trimming removed 0 bases at V and 3 bases at J, with 23 bases between. The germline V gene encodes CDR1 MGHRA and CDR2 YSYEKL. The CDR3 reads CASSQEAPPSGPSEETQYF. The CDR3 nucleotides read TGCGCCAGCAGCCAAGAGGCCCCCCCCAGCGGGCCCTCTGAAGAGACCCAGTACTTC.

The V and J genes are TRBV4-2 and TRBJ1-5, with D tentatively TRBD1 (5 bases). This CDR3 has 17 amino acids. Per germline, CDR1 LGHNA and CDR2 YNFKEQ. The ends were cut back, 1 base at V and 0 bases at J, with 13 bases in the middle. The CDR3 DNA reads TGTGCCAGCAGCCAAGTTGGGGACGGGATTAGCAATCAGCCCCAGCATTTT. Protein product: CASSQVGDGISNQPQHF.

Concerning this clonotype itself: The junction departs from germline at one end; a sequencing error may be responsible. J is TRBJ1-1 and V is TRBV6-2 or TRBV6-3, with D hard to call. The length of the CDR3 is 11 residues. The germline V gene encodes CDR1 MNHEY and CDR2 SVGEGT. DNA for the CDR3: TGTGTCAGCAAGTCGAACACTGAAGCTTTCTTT. This codes for CVSKSNTEAFF.

Remarks on this clonotype: An end of the junction differs from the germline gene, which may be a read error. V is TRBV7-9 and J is TRBJ1-1; D gene unclear. CDR1 and CDR2 from the germline V gene are SEHNR and FQNEAQ (reference sequence). This CDR3 is built from 13 residues. The CDR3, as DNA: TGTGCCGGCAGATCAGGACGGAACACTGAAGCTTTCTTT. Translation: CAGRSGRNTEAFF.

The chain couples TRBV20-1 to TRBJ1-1; TRBD1 might be the D (6 bases). The CDR3 contains 15 residues. Looked up from germline, CDR1 is DFQATT and CDR2 is SNEGSKA (reference sequence). Trimming removed 1 base from V and 0 bases from J, with 12 bases in between. The CDR3 nucleotides are TGCAGTGCTAGAGTCCCCGACAGGATGAACACTGAAGCTTTCTTT. Residues: CSARVPDRMNTEAFF.

This clonotype came up a few times. The chain employs TRBV4-2 and TRBJ2-2; TRBD2 matches 16 bases. Germline V gene sequence: CDR1 LGHNA, CDR2 YNFKEQ. The V and J ends lost 1 base and 5 bases, in that order; junction bases with no gene match: 10. The CDR3 has 20 amino acids. The CDR3 DNA reads TGTGCCAGCAGCCAAGCCGGGACTAGCGGGAGGGCCAAGATTACCGGGGAGCTGTTTTTT. Translating it yields CASSQAGTSGRAKITGELFF.

This clonotype has just a few counts. This chain uses TRBV19 with TRBJ2-7; D unclear. The CDR3 is made up of 14 amino acids. CDR1 and CDR2 (germline): LNHDA, SQIVND (reference sequence). V dropped 5 bases and J dropped 5 bases, with 16 bases sitting between them. CDR3 loop: CASSSPGRANEQYF. The CDR3 DNA reads TGTGCCAGTAGTTCCCCCGGACGAGCGAACGAGCAGTACTTC.

This chain connects TRBV9 to TRBJ2-7, with 11 bases identical to TRBD2. The J segment lost 6 bases and the V segment lost 3 bases, leaving 5 bases of the junction unmatched. CDR1 and CDR2 from the germline V gene are SGDLS and YYNGEE. The length of the CDR3 is 14 residues. The CDR3 DNA is TGTGCCAGCAGCGGAACTAGCGGGAGACGCGAGCAGTACTTC. Its translation: CASSGTSGRREQYF.

This chain links TRBV14 with TRBJ2-1; D is ambiguous. The germline V gene has CDR1 SGHDN and CDR2 FVKESK. Trimming pared 0 bases from V and 15 bases from J, leaving 18 bases between. The CDR3 contains 14 residues. This CDR3 is CASSQDREQPGLFF. CDR3 nucleotides: TGTGCCAGCAGCCAAGATAGGGAACAGCCGGGCTTGTTCTTC. Looking up the rest from reference TRBV14 and TRBJ2-1 gives the full variable domain: EAGVTQFPSHSVIEKGQTVTLRCDPISGHDNLYWYRRVMGKEIKFLLHFVKESKQDESGMPNNRFLAERTGGTYSTLKVQPAELEDSGVYFCASSQDREQPGLFFGPGTRLTVL.

This clonotype was observed many times. The chain employs TRBV29-1 and TRBJ1-1; a weak D match, TRBD1 (6 bases). The V gene's germline CDR1 is SQVTM and CDR2 ANQGSEA. The V end was cut by 5 bases, the J end by 4 bases, with 20 bases between. The CDR3 has 15 residues. The CDR3 coding sequence is TGCAGCGTTCCGGGGACAAATGGAGCGGGCACTGAAGCTTTCTTT. Residues: CSVPGTNGAGTEAFF.

This clonotype was seen more than once but under ten times. The chain links TRBV24-1 to TRBJ2-1; D remains unclear. This CDR3 contains 14 residues. V was clipped by 2 bases and J by 5 bases, with 9 bases between them. Germline loops: CDR1 KGHDR, CDR2 SFDVKD. This CDR3 reads CATSDYDEDNEQFF. CDR3 in DNA: TGTGCCACCAGTGATTACGACGAAGACAATGAGCAGTTCTTC.

The V gene is TRBV6-5, the J gene TRBJ1-1; no definite D call. Between the trimmed V and J ends, which lost 6 bases and 4 bases, there was a span of 12 bases. Germline values: CDR1 MNHEY, CDR2 SVGAGI. The CDR3 extends over 13 amino acids. The CDR3 loop reads CASSGVWSTEAFF. Here the CDR3 DNA reads TGTGCCAGCAGCGGGGTTTGGAGCACTGAAGCTTTCTTT.

This chain connects TRBV20-1 to TRBJ2-5; 9 positions agree with TRBD1. Germline V gene lookup returns CDR1 DFQATT and CDR2 SNEGSKA (reference sequence). This CDR3 has 13 residues. Trimming cost V 5 bases and J 9 bases; bases outside gene matches: 10. The CDR3: CSAGTGMVEPQYF. As DNA, the CDR3 is TGCAGTGCTGGGACAGGGATGGTGGAGCCCCAGTACTTC.

On this clonotype itself: A junction boundary mismatches the germline segment, possibly from a read error. The chain recombines TRBV13 with TRBJ2-7; TRBD2 aligns across 7 bases. The CDR3 length is 12 residues. Germline CDR1 PRHDT, CDR2 FYEKMQ (reference sequence). The CDR3 DNA reads as TGTGCCAGCAACAGCGGGAACTACGAGCAGTGCTTC. Translated, it gives CASNSGNYEQCF.

This clonotype was seen a handful of times. This chain uses TRBV19 with TRBJ1-1, with 7 bases aligning to TRBD1. The V gene end was trimmed by 9 bases and the J gene end by 3 bases; junction bases not matched to a gene: 13. Germline V gene lookup returns CDR1 LNHDA and CDR2 SQIVND (reference sequence). The CDR3 extends over 15 amino acids. CDR3 DNA: TGTGCCAGCACGAATACTCAAACAGGGGACACTGAAGCTTTCTTT. Protein sequence: CASTNTQTGDTEAFF.